Each of the 28 T cell receptor beta chains below was sequenced from the same sample in a study of CD8 T cells in Susac syndrome. RNA was extracted with the RNeasy kit, and a quantity of about 0.45 to 1 ug was reverse transcribed using random hexamers. TCRdb recomputed calls from the immunoSEQ multiplex PCR reads with MiXCR, one row per CDR3 protein. In the table there are some 260,000 distinct CDR3 sequences, 85% to 95% of which are singletons. Sample: CD4+ T cells from PBMCs. All receptors come from a human donor with multiple sclerosis.

The chain has TRBV6-1 and TRBJ2-7; 7 bases agree with TRBD1. CDR1 and CDR2 (germline): MNHNS, SASEGT. With V trimmed by 2 bases and J by 3 bases, 4 bases remained unmatched. This CDR3 contains 14 residues. This CDR3 is CASSEPGTVYEQYV. CDR3 nucleotides: TGTGCCAGCAGTGAACCCGGGACAGTCTACGAGCAGTACGTC.

The chain uses TRBV6-5 and TRBJ2-7; tentative D call: TRBD1 (5 bases). Germline V gene lookup returns CDR1 MNHEY and CDR2 SVGAGI. Trimming cost V 8 bases and J 2 bases, with 13 bases left between them. The CDR3 has 13 amino acids. CDR3 region: CASGASAPYEQYF. The CDR3 bases are TGTGCCAGCGGGGCATCGGCACCCTACGAGCAGTACTTC.

The J gene is TRBJ2-7, the V gene TRBV18; D remains ambiguous. CDR1 KGHSH and CDR2 LQKENI come from the germline V gene. V dropped 0 bases and J dropped 6 bases, with 9 bases sitting between them. The CDR3 loop spans 13 amino acids. The CDR3 here is CASSPPGLSEQYF. The CDR3 DNA is TGTGCCAGCTCACCACCCGGCCTATCCGAGCAGTACTTC.

This sequence joins TRBV9 and TRBJ2-2; TRBD1 agrees at 10 bases. With V trimmed by 4 bases and J by 7 bases, 10 bases remained unmatched. The germline gives CDR1 SGDLS, CDR2 YYNGEE. The CDR3 totals 16 residues. CDR3 nucleotide sequence: TGTGCCAGCAGCCCCACGGGACAGGGGACGTTCGGGGAGCTGTTTTTT. Its protein product is CASSPTGQGTFGELFF.

This clonotype appeared a single time. The chain has TRBV5-4 and TRBJ2-5; D might be TRBD2 (5 bases). V was cut by 4 bases and J by 5 bases, with 12 bases left in between. The germline gives CDR1 SGHNT, CDR2 YYREEE (reference sequence). The CDR3 spans 13 residues. This CDR3 is CASSGPGRETQYF. The CDR3 region has the DNA TGTGCCAGCAGCGGCCCGGGAAGGGAGACCCAGTACTTC.

The chain joins TRBV18 to TRBJ2-1, with TRBD1 matching 10 bases. This CDR3 spans 15 amino acids. The V gene end was trimmed by 4 bases and the J gene end by 3 bases; junction bases not matched to a gene: 3. Germline V gene data show CDR1 as KGHSH and CDR2 as LQKENI. CDR3 protein: CASSRGQGYYNEQFF. CDR3 nucleotides: TGTGCCAGCTCACGGGGACAGGGGTACTACAATGAGCAGTTCTTC.

This rearrangement joins TRBV20-1 to TRBJ2-6, with a possible D match to TRBD1 (6 bases). CDR1 and CDR2 (germline): DFQATT, SNEGSKA (reference sequence). The V end was cut by 3 bases, the J end by 0 bases, with 15 bases between. The CDR3 runs 17 residues. In nucleotides, the CDR3 is TGCAGTGCTAGGGAAGCCGGGACAACCTCTGGGGCCAACGTCCTGACTTTC. Translated: CSAREAGTTSGANVLTF.

This rearrangement joins TRBV24-1 to TRBJ1-2, with 8 bases lining up with TRBD1. This CDR3 spans 13 amino acids. Germline V gene lookup returns CDR1 KGHDR and CDR2 SFDVKD. Trimming at V came to 9 bases and at J to 5 bases, leaving 7 bases not matched to a gene. CDR3 residues: CATYGGQGYGYTF. CDR3 DNA: TGTGCCACCTACGGAGGACAGGGATATGGCTACACCTTC.

The V call is TRBV13, the J call TRBJ2-6; no reliable D call. The CDR3 is 16 amino acids. The germline V and J ends were trimmed by 5 bases and 0 bases, with 11 bases remaining between them. Germline assignment: CDR1 PRHDT and CDR2 FYEKMQ (reference sequence). The CDR3 spells CASSPYGISGANVLTF. CDR3 DNA: TGTGCCAGCAGCCCTTACGGAATCTCTGGGGCCAACGTCCTGACTTTC.

This sequence joins TRBV3-1 and TRBJ2-7; D gene unclear. The V gene lost 3 bases and the J gene lost 10 bases, with 19 bases spanning the gap. CDR3 size: 14 residues. CDR1 and CDR2 from the germline V gene are LGHDT and YNNKEL (reference sequence). The CDR3 spells CASSQSLNRNIQYF. Here the CDR3 DNA reads TGTGCCAGCAGCCAGAGTCTCAACCGGAATATCCAGTACTTC.

The chain links TRBV11-1 to TRBJ2-3; 14 nucleotides line up with TRBD2. This CDR3 region has 21 residues. Germline CDR1 SGHAT, CDR2 FQDESV (reference sequence). V lost 2 bases, J lost 0 bases, and 13 bases stayed unmatched. The CDR3 nucleotides read TGTGCCAGCAGCTTATATCCGACTAGCGGGAGGGCTTTACCGAGCACAGATACGCAGTATTTT. Translation: CASSLYPTSGRALPSTDTQYF.

The CDR3 here is CAIRGDYGYTF. The CDR3 DNA follows: TGTGCCATCAGGGGGGACTATGGCTACACCTTC. This chain connects TRBV6-5 to TRBJ1-2; 7 positions match TRBD1. After removal of 10 bases from V and 3 bases from J, the junction contained 2 bases not matched to a gene. CDR1 and CDR2 from the germline V gene are MNHEY and SVGAGI. This CDR3 region has 11 residues.

The chain employs TRBV5-4 and TRBJ2-5; unclear D gene. The V gene's germline CDR1 is SGHNT and CDR2 YYREEE (reference sequence). The CDR3 spans 15 residues. Trimming removed 3 bases at V and 0 bases at J, with 12 bases between. The CDR3 protein is CASSSRVAYQETQYF. In nucleotides, the CDR3 is TGTGCCAGCAGCTCTAGGGTCGCGTACCAAGAGACCCAGTACTTC.

The chain couples TRBV15 to TRBJ2-1; no clear D gene. This CDR3 comprises 15 residues. CDR1 is LNHNV, CDR2 YYDKDF, per germline (reference sequence). V lost 3 bases, J lost 0 bases, and 9 bases lay in between. The CDR3 coding sequence is TGTGCCACCAGCAGCCAGCGTAGCTCCTACAATGAGCAGTTCTTC. Its protein is CATSSQRSSYNEQFF.

This clonotype has a single count. The V and J genes are TRBV20-1 and TRBJ2-3; 12 bases are a match to TRBD2. V was clipped by 3 bases and J by 5 bases; unmatched bases: 6. The CDR3 spans 15 residues. Germline V gene data show CDR1 as DFQATT and CDR2 as SNEGSKA (reference sequence). The CDR3, as DNA: TGCAGTGCTAGTAGACTAGCGGGAGTAGTAGATACGCAGTATTTT. Amino acid sequence: CSASRLAGVVDTQYF.

This clonotype was detected once. The chain links TRBV12-3 or TRBV12-4 to TRBJ1-5; tentatively, D is TRBD1 (5 bases). This CDR3 comprises 15 residues. V was trimmed by 5 bases and J by 6 bases, leaving 17 bases between them. The CDR3 region is CASSPRAGLGQPQHF. For the CDR3, the DNA is TGTGCCAGCAGTCCCCGGGCAGGGTTAGGTCAGCCCCAGCATTTT.

V and J are TRBV5-1 and TRBJ1-2; a possible D gene is TRBD1 (5 bases). V gave up 1 base and J gave up 5 bases, with 12 bases separating them. CDR1 and CDR2 (germline): SGHRS, YFSETQ. This CDR3 has 14 residues. CDR3 nucleotide sequence: TGCGCCAGCAGCTTGTTGACAGTGCCTTATGGCTACACCTTC. It is translated as CASSLLTVPYGYTF.

V usage is TRBV28 and J usage is TRBJ1-5; D remains unclear. V was cut by 6 bases and J by 9 bases, with 12 bases left in between. Per germline, CDR1 MDHEN and CDR2 SYDVKM. The CDR3 has 12 residues. CDR3 sequence (DNA): TGTGCCAGCAGCAGCCATCGTGTGCCCCAGCATTTT. This codes for CASSSHRVPQHF.

V and J are TRBV11-3 and TRBJ2-2, with TRBD2 matching 10 bases. The CDR3 totals 14 residues. V gave up 3 bases and J gave up 6 bases; unmatched junction bases: 1. Germline CDR1 reads SGHNT; CDR2 reads YENEEA. The CDR3, as DNA: TGTGCCAGCAGCTTGACTAGCGGGCCCGGGGAGCTGTTTTTT. It specifies CASSLTSGPGELFF.

This sequence joins TRBV7-9 and TRBJ1-2; D is undetermined. CDR1 is SEHNR and CDR2 is FQNEAQ in the germline V gene (reference sequence). Trimming took off 1 base at V and 0 bases at J, with 6 bases between the two ends. The CDR3 is made up of 14 amino acids. The CDR3, as DNA: TGTGCCAGCAGCTTAGGAGATACTAACTATGGCTACACCTTC. It is translated as CASSLGDTNYGYTF.

The chain recombines TRBV12-3 or TRBV12-4 with TRBJ2-2, with 9 bases matching TRBD1. Unmatched junction bases numbered 8, after V lost 6 bases and J lost 3 bases. This CDR3 contains 16 residues. Written as DNA, the CDR3 is TGTGCCAGCAGGGGCCATGGACAGGGGTACACCGGGGAGCTGTTTTTT. This gives the protein CASRGHGQGYTGELFF.

This chain connects TRBV6-4 to TRBJ2-1, with 9 bases aligning to TRBD1. Germline assignment: CDR1 MRHNA and CDR2 SNTAGT. The CDR3 sequence is 15 residues long. The trim removed 4 bases at V and 4 bases at J, leaving 5 bases unmatched. The CDR3 sequence is CASSAKGQGYNEQFF. CDR3 DNA sequence: TGTGCCAGCAGTGCGAAAGGACAGGGGTACAATGAGCAGTTCTTC.

This chain links TRBV27 with TRBJ1-4; D may be TRBD1 (6 bases). The CDR3 has 17 amino acids. Trimming pared 3 bases from V and 5 bases from J, leaving 19 bases between. Germline loops: CDR1 MNHEY, CDR2 SMNVEV (reference sequence). For the CDR3, the DNA is TGTGCCAGCAGTTTGGGCGGGGGGCGAGAGGTCAATGAAAAACTGTTTTTT. This codes for CASSLGGGREVNEKLFF.

The chain joins TRBV12-3 or TRBV12-4 to TRBJ2-5; TRBD1 agrees at 9 bases. Trimming at V came to 5 bases and at J to 4 bases, leaving 11 bases not matched to a gene. This CDR3 spans 16 amino acids. In DNA, the CDR3 is TGTGCCAGCAGTCCATCGCCGGGACAGGGTGGAGAGACCCAGTACTTC. As protein: CASSPSPGQGGETQYF.

Here the CDR3 reads CASSMQRGKNIQYF. The CDR3, as DNA: TGTGCCAGTAGTATGCAGCGGGGGAAAAACATTCAGTACTTC. The chain couples TRBV19 to TRBJ2-4; 8 bases are shared with TRBD2. The CDR3 extends over 14 amino acids. Germline V gene data show CDR1 as LNHDA and CDR2 as SQIVND (reference sequence). The V gene end was trimmed by 3 bases and the J gene end by 4 bases; junction bases not matched to a gene: 2.

This chain connects TRBV15 to TRBJ2-5; D not certain. Trimming left V 1 base short and J 4 bases short, with 7 bases between. In germline, CDR1 is LNHNV, CDR2 YYDKDF (reference sequence). The CDR3 consists of 13 residues. The CDR3 protein is CATSRGVGETQYF. The CDR3 bases are TGTGCCACCAGCAGAGGGGTGGGAGAGACCCAGTACTTC.

This clonotype was found once. The rearrangement joins TRBV6-1 to TRBJ2-3; D is unresolved. Trimming took 3 bases from V and 5 from J, leaving 12 bases between them. Germline-derived CDR1 and CDR2 are MNHNS and SASEGT. The CDR3 contains 14 residues. The CDR3 DNA sequence: TGTGCCAGCAGTGAGCCAGGAACGGGAGATACGCAGTATTTT. This translates into CASSEPGTGDTQYF.

J is TRBJ2-7 and V is TRBV9; D remains unclear. V lost 0 bases, J lost 0 bases, and 10 bases lay in between. Germline V gene sequence: CDR1 SGDLS, CDR2 YYNGEE. The CDR3 sequence is 15 residues long. The DNA for the CDR3 is TGTGCCAGCAGCGTAGGTCAGTCCAGCTCCTACGAGCAGTACTTC. As protein: CASSVGQSSSYEQYF.